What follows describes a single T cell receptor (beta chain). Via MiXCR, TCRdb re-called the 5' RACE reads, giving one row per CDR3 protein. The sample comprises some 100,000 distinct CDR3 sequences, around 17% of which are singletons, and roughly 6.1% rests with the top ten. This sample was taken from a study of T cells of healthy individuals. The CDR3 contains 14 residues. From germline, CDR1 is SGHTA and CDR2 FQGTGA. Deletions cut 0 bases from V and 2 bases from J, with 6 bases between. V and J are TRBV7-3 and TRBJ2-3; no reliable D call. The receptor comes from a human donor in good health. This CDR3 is CASSLTGNTDTQYF. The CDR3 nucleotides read TGTGCCAGCAGCTTAACCGGAAACACAGATACGCAGTATTTT.